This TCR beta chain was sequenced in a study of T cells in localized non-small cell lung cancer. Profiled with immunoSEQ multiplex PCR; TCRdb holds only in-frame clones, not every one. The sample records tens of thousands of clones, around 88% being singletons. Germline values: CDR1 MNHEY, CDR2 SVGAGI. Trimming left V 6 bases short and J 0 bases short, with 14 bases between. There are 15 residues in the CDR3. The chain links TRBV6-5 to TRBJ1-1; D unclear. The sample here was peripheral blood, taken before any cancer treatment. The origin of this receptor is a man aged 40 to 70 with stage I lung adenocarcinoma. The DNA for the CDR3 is TGTGCCAGCAGACCCGCTAGGACGGTGAACACTGAAGCTTTCTTT. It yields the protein CASRPARTVNTEAFF.